Sequencing of this TCR beta chain was carried out in a study of long-term antiretroviral therapy in people with HIV. Study overall: The 2015 recommendation for immediate ART came about a decade after the earliest samples.

The ends were cut back, 0 bases at V and 4 bases at J, with 10 bases in the middle. The CDR3 extends over 16 amino acids. Germline CDR1 and CDR2: SGHVS and FQNEAQ. They ran version v3.0 of the immunoSEQ assay at survey level. Sequencing used immunoSEQ multiplex PCR; TCRdb keeps in-frame clones, though not all of them. Here the sample spans about 11,000 clones, around 80% being singletons. About this clone itself: Its antigen is unidentified.

Only United States sites treated participants with HIV. Findings of the study overall: Post-ART samples showed increased diversity that remained below transplant donor control levels.

J is TRBJ2-6 and V is TRBV7-8; D is ambiguous. This sample comprised unsorted PBMCs, obtained approximately 7 years after starting antiretroviral therapy. This receptor was identified in a man aged 50-59 years with HIV. This chain's CDR3 is CASSLARLGGANVLTF. The CDR3, as DNA: TGTGCCAGCAGCTTAGCGCGGCTGGGGGGGGCCAACGTCCTGACTTTC.